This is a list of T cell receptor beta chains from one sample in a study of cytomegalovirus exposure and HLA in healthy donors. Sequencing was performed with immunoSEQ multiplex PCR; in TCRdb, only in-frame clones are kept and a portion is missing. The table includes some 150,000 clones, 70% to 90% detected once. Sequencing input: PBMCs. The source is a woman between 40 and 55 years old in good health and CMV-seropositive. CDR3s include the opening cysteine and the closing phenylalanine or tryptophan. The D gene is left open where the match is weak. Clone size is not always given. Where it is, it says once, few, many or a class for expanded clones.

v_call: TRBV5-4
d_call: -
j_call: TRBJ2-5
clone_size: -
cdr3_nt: TGTGCCAGCAGCAGCGGACTAAACCAAGAGACCCAGTACTTC
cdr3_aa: CASSSGLNQETQYF

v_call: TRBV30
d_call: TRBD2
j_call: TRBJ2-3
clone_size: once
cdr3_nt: TGTGCCTGGAGTTCTGGGGGGACTAGCGGCACAGATACGCAGTATTTT
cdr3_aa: CAWSSGGTSGTDTQYF

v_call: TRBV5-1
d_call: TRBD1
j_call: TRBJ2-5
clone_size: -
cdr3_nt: TGCGCCAGCAGCTTGACAGGGGGCCCTCAGGAGACCCAGTACTTC
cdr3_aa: CASSLTGGPQETQYF

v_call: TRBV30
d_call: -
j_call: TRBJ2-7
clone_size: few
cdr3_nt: TGTGCCTGGAGTGCGGGAGTGAACGGGGAGCAGTACTTC
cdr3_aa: CAWSAGVNGEQYF

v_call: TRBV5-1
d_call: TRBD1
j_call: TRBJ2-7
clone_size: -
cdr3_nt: TGCGCCAGCAGCCGAGGGACAGGGTCCCTCGCCCTCTCCTACGAGCAGTACTTC
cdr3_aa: CASSRGTGSLALSYEQYF

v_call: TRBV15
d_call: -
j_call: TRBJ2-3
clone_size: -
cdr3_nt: TGTGCCACCAGCAGAGGGGAGGGCACAGATACGCAGTATTTT
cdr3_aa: CATSRGEGTDTQYF

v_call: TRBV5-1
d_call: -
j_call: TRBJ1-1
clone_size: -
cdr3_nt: TGCGCCAGCAGAGGGGCGGGGTTCTCAGAAGCTTTCTTT
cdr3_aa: CASRGAGFSEAFF

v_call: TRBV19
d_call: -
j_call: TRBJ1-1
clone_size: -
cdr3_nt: TGTGCCAGTAGTATGAGGCAGTTCGGGGGGGACTACACTGAAGCTTTCTTT
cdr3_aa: CASSMRQFGGDYTEAFF

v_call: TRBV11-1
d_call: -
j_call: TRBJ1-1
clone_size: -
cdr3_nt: TGTGCCAGCAGCCGAGGGGGGAACACTGAAGCTTTCTTT
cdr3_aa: CASSRGGNTEAFF

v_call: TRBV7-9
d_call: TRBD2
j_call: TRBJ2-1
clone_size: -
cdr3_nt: TGTGCCAGCAGCATAGCGGGAGGGCCTCTGGATGAGCAGTTCTTC
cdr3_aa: CASSIAGGPLDEQFF

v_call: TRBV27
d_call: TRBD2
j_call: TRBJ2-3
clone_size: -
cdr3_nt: TGTGCCAGCAGTTTACTCGGAGTTCTAGCGGGGCCGGTCTTCACAGATACGCAGTATTTT
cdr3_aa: CASSLLGVLAGPVFTDTQYF